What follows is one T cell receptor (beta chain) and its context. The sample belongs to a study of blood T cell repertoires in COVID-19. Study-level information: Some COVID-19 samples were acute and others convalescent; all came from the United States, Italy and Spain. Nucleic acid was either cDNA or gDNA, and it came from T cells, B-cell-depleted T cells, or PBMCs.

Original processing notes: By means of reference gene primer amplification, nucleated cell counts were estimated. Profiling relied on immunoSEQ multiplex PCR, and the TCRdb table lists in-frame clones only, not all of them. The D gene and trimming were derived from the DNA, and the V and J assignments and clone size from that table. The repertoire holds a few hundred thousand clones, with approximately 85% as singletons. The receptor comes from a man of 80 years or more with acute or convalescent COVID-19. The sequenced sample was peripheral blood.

DNA for the CDR3: TGCGCCAGCAGCTCACAATTGACAGTCCAGCCGGAGGGCTACACCTTC. Its protein is CASSSQLTVQPEGYTF. V is TRBV5-1 and J is TRBJ1-2, with a possible D match to TRBD1 (5 bases). V lost 3 bases and J 8 bases, leaving 23 bases between the germline ends. CDR3 size: 16 residues. From germline, CDR1 is SGHRS and CDR2 YFSETQ.